This passage covers 20 T cell receptor beta chains from one sample sequenced in a study of radiotherapy plus CTLA-4 blockade in lung cancer. Sequencing was performed with immunoSEQ multiplex PCR; in TCRdb, only in-frame clones are kept and a portion is missing. The repertoire holds about 110,000 clones, with about 83% as singletons. Sequenced here: peripheral blood, sampled from a patient treated with radiotherapy plus ipilimumab. Receptors originate from a human donor with non-small cell lung cancer that progressed on radiotherapy plus ipilimumab. Some clones in this sample may be carry-over from other donors' samples.

The chain links TRBV13 to TRBJ1-5, with 7 bases fitting TRBD1. J was trimmed by 11 bases and V by 3 bases; bases with no gene match: 10. Germline loops: CDR1 PRHDT, CDR2 FYEKMQ (reference sequence). There are 14 residues in the CDR3. CDR3 sequence (DNA): TGTGCCAGCAGCTTTTCGGGACAGTGGGAGGCCCAGCATTTT. Translation: CASSFSGQWEAQHF.

The chain combines TRBV2 with TRBJ2-1; 8 bases fit TRBD1. V shed 8 bases, J shed 5 bases, and the junction held 8 bases outside the gene matches. This CDR3 comprises 14 residues. Germline values: CDR1 SNHLY, CDR2 FYNNEI. Here the CDR3 DNA reads TGTGCCAGCTCCGCGGACAGGGTAAACAATGAGCAGTTCTTC. Translation: CASSADRVNNEQFF.

The J gene is TRBJ1-3, the V gene TRBV15, with unresolved D. V was shortened by 4 bases and J by 2 bases, with 9 bases between the two germline ends. This CDR3 is built from 14 residues. Germline V gives CDR1 LNHNV, CDR2 YYDKDF (reference sequence). CDR3 DNA sequence: TGTGCCACCAGCAATATGTCACCTGGAAACACCATATATTTT. Translation: CATSNMSPGNTIYF.

V usage is TRBV10-3 and J usage is TRBJ2-7; 8 positions match TRBD1. From germline, CDR1 is ENHRY and CDR2 SYGVKD. Unmatched junction bases numbered 6, after V lost 9 bases and J lost 5 bases. CDR3 size: 12 residues. CDR3 residues: CAIRTGSDEQYF. The DNA for the CDR3 is TGTGCCATAAGGACAGGGAGCGACGAGCAGTACTTC.

The rearrangement links TRBV28 to TRBJ1-6; D is perhaps TRBD1 (5 bases). CDR1 and CDR2 from the germline V gene are MDHEN and SYDVKM. There are 13 residues in the CDR3. Trimming cost V 3 bases and J 8 bases, with 8 bases left between them. The CDR3 coding sequence is TGTGCCAGCAGTTTGGTAGGGGATTCACCCCTCCACTTT. Translated: CASSLVGDSPLHF.

J is TRBJ1-1 and V is TRBV11-1; D may be TRBD1 (6 bases). CDR1 SGHAT and CDR2 FQDESV come from the germline V gene (reference sequence). The ends were cut back, 8 bases at V and 1 base at J, with 14 bases in the middle. CDR3 size: 14 residues. In DNA form, the CDR3 reads TGTGCCAGCGCCTACAGGGACGGGAACACTGAAGCTTTCTTT. This translates into CASAYRDGNTEAFF.

The J gene is TRBJ2-2, the V gene TRBV6-6; D is uncertain. Between the trimmed V and J ends, which lost 2 bases and 3 bases, there was a span of 4 bases. CDR1 is MNHNY and CDR2 is SVGAGI in the germline V gene (reference sequence). There are 13 residues in the CDR3. The chain's CDR3 is CASSYLDTGELFF. The CDR3 DNA is TGTGCCAGCAGTTACCTTGACACCGGGGAGCTGTTTTTT.

The V call is TRBV11-1, the J call TRBJ1-2; D gene ambiguous. There are 13 residues in the CDR3. The V gene's germline CDR1 is SGHAT and CDR2 FQDESV (reference sequence). V was cut by 3 bases and J by 5 bases, with 10 bases left in between. Written as DNA, the CDR3 is TGTGCCAGCAGCTTCGGGTCGGCATATGGCTACACCTTC. Residues: CASSFGSAYGYTF.

The gene calls are TRBV4-1 and TRBJ2-7; 8 nucleotides agree with TRBD1. Trimming took 4 bases from V and 5 from J; bases not matched to a gene: 13. The CDR3 spans 16 residues. The germline gives CDR1 MGHRA, CDR2 YSYEKL. CDR3 nucleotide sequence: TGCGCCAGCAGCCTACTACCCACCAGGGGGCAGGACGAGCAGTACTTC. Translating gives CASSLLPTRGQDEQYF.

The chain has TRBV5-1 and TRBJ1-2; D perhaps matches TRBD1 (5 bases). V lost 0 bases and J 8 bases, leaving 14 bases between the germline ends. Germline loops: CDR1 SGHRS, CDR2 YFSETQ. CDR3 size: 14 residues. CDR3 region: CASSLGGRVEGYTF. As DNA, the CDR3 is TGCGCCAGCAGCTTGGGGGGCAGGGTGGAAGGCTACACCTTC.

The chain employs TRBV10-3 and TRBJ2-1, with 7 bases that match TRBD2. J gave up 6 bases and V 10 bases, and 9 bases lay outside the gene matches. The CDR3 spans 13 residues. CDR1 and CDR2 from the germline V gene are ENHRY and SYGVKD. The CDR3 loop is CATEWASGNEQFF. CDR3 DNA sequence: TGTGCCACCGAGTGGGCTAGCGGCAATGAGCAGTTCTTC.

The chain employs TRBV5-1 and TRBJ1-6, with unresolved D. The V gene's germline CDR1 is SGHRS and CDR2 YFSETQ. The CDR3 is 14 residues long. V lost 4 bases to trimming and J lost 5 bases, with 10 bases between them. The CDR3 DNA reads TGCGCCAGCAGCCTCCGAAGCGATAATTCACCCCTCCACTTT. Its translation: CASSLRSDNSPLHF.

The chain carries TRBV4-3 and TRBJ1-2; no clear D. Trimming left V 1 base short and J 8 bases short, with 17 bases between. The germline V gene encodes CDR1 LGHNA and CDR2 YSLEER. The CDR3 contains 15 residues. CDR3 nucleotide sequence: TGCGCCAGCAGCCAAGGGTTAAGCAGGTCGGGCGGCTACACCTTC. This sequence encodes CASSQGLSRSGGYTF.

The chain recombines TRBV10-3 with TRBJ2-3; no firm D call. In germline, CDR1 is ENHRY, CDR2 SYGVKD. CDR3 length: 15 residues. The V gene lost 2 bases and the J gene lost 4 bases, with 13 bases spanning the gap. This chain's CDR3 is CAISEDTSSADTQYF. The CDR3 region has the DNA TGTGCCATCAGTGAGGACACCTCCTCCGCAGATACGCAGTATTTT.

The chain uses TRBV7-2 and TRBJ2-1; 10 bases agree with TRBD1. CDR3 length: 19 residues. Germline V gene sequence: CDR1 SGHTA, CDR2 FQGNSA. The V and J ends lost 5 bases and 4 bases, in that order; junction bases with no gene match: 17. The CDR3 nucleotides read TGTGCCAGCAGCCCCCGGGACAGGGGTCCCACTCTGTCGTACAATGAGCAGTTCTTC. It translates to CASSPRDRGPTLSYNEQFF.

This chain uses TRBV19 with TRBJ1-5; tentatively, D is TRBD1 (5 bases). Trimming removed 3 bases from V and 7 bases from J, with 13 bases in between. The V gene's germline CDR1 is LNHDA and CDR2 SQIVND (reference sequence). The CDR3 sequence is 14 residues long. The CDR3 loop is CASSMGRVEQPQHF. The CDR3 DNA sequence: TGTGCCAGTAGTATGGGCAGGGTGGAACAGCCCCAGCATTTT.

This chain links TRBV7-9 with TRBJ1-5; D may be TRBD1 (6 bases). Germline V gene lookup returns CDR1 SEHNR and CDR2 FQNEAQ (reference sequence). This CDR3 is 13 amino acids long. The V gene lost 3 bases and the J gene lost 10 bases, with 13 bases spanning the gap. CDR3 in amino acids: CASSFVDSRPQHF. The CDR3 nucleotides are TGTGCCAGCAGCTTCGTGGACAGCCGACCCCAGCATTTT.

This clone appeared a single time. The V call is TRBV5-8, the J call TRBJ1-2; D is ambiguous. CDR1 and CDR2 (germline): SGHTS, YDEGEE. V lost 1 base and J lost 0, with 22 bases in between. The CDR3 runs 19 residues. CDR3 in amino acids: CASSLITGSRTVSNYGYTF. In DNA form, the CDR3 reads TGTGCCAGCAGCTTGATTACTGGTTCTAGGACCGTTTCTAACTATGGCTACACCTTC.

This clone was recorded a few times. The chain employs TRBV11-2 and TRBJ1-6; D unresolved. Germline CDR1 reads SGHAT; CDR2 reads FQNNGV. CDR3 length: 13 residues. V shed 1 base and J shed 14 bases, with 12 bases lying between them. The DNA of the CDR3 is TGTGCCAGCAGCTTAGTCTGGAGGACCACCCTCCACTTT. Translation gives CASSLVWRTTLHF.

The V and J genes are TRBV2 and TRBJ1-3; D is uncertain. Trimming removed 3 bases from V and 9 bases from J, with 12 bases in between. This CDR3 is built from 13 residues. Per germline, CDR1 SNHLY and CDR2 FYNNEI. CDR3 amino acids: CASSENMGATIYF. Written as DNA, the CDR3 is TGTGCCAGCAGTGAGAATATGGGTGCCACCATATATTTT.